The 24 T cell receptor beta chains below all came from one sample that was sequenced in a study of blood T cell repertoires in COVID-19. The protocol was immunoSEQ multiplex PCR, while the TCRdb copy is restricted to in-frame clones and leaves out a portion. The sample yields about 270,000 clones, over 85% seen once. Sequenced sample: PBMCs or T cells enriched from blood (not recorded which). The receptors stem from a woman aged 60-75 years who had recovered from COVID-19.

This clone was seen only a few times. In the same sample, other DNA sequences code for this CDR3. The gene calls are TRBV3-1 (or the pseudogene TRBV3-2) and TRBJ2-7, with 8 bases lining up with TRBD2. Germline V gene data show CDR1 as LGHDT and CDR2 as YNNKEL (reference sequence). The CDR3 contains 13 residues. The trim removed 4 bases at V and 6 bases at J, leaving 5 bases unmatched. CDR3 in DNA: TGTGCCAGCAGCCTACTTGCGGGAGGCGAGCAGTACTTC. The encoded protein is CASSLLAGGEQYF.

The chain recombines TRBV27 with TRBJ1-6; TRBD1 aligns across 8 bases. This CDR3 region has 17 residues. With 5 bases clipped from V and 0 bases from J, the junction kept 6 bases outside the gene matches. Germline CDR1 MNHEY, CDR2 SMNVEV (reference sequence). The CDR3 loop reads CASSPTTGGSYNSPLHF. DNA of the CDR3: TGTGCCAGCAGTCCAACCACAGGGGGCTCCTATAATTCACCCCTCCACTTT.

A single count supports this clone. This chain joins TRBV24-1 and TRBJ2-1; 16 positions agree with TRBD2. Germline V lookup: CDR1 KGHDR, CDR2 SFDVKD. The junction had 12 bases not matched to a gene; V was cut back by 3 bases and J by 5 bases. This CDR3 spans 20 amino acids. CDR3 nucleotide sequence: TGTGCCACCAGTGATGGGACTAGCGGGGGGGGTTCCTTCGGGAACAATGAGCAGTTCTTC. Its protein product is CATSDGTSGGGSFGNNEQFF.

This chain links TRBV2 with TRBJ2-3; unclear D gene. The CDR3 is 12 amino acids. V was shortened by 7 bases and J by 0 bases, with 5 bases between the two germline ends. Germline-derived CDR1 and CDR2 are SNHLY and FYNNEI. Written as DNA, the CDR3 is TGTGCCAGCACCCTCAGCACAGATACGCAGTATTTT. Its protein is CASTLSTDTQYF.

The CDR3: CASSPDVRQVGSNQPQHF. The DNA for the CDR3 is TGTGCCAGCAGCCCCGACGTAAGACAGGTCGGGAGCAATCAGCCCCAGCATTTT. The chain combines TRBV5-8 with TRBJ1-5; D might be TRBD1 (6 bases). Trimming took 4 bases from V and 1 from J, leaving 21 bases between them. Germline V gene sequence: CDR1 SGHTS, CDR2 YDEGEE. The CDR3 extends over 18 amino acids. The full variable domain, in which reference TRBV5-8 and TRBJ1-5 provide the parts outside the CDR3, is EAGVTQSPTHLIKTRGQQATLRCSPISGHTSVYWYQQALGLGLQFLLWYDEGEERNRGNFPPRFSGRQFPNYSSELNVNALELEDSALYLCASSPDVRQVGSNQPQHFGDGTRLSIL.

The chain employs TRBV7-3 and TRBJ1-3; a possible D gene is TRBD1 (5 bases). In germline, CDR1 is SGHTA, CDR2 FQGTGA. V lost 3 bases, J lost 1 base, and 7 bases lay in between. The CDR3 runs 14 residues. CDR3 nucleotide sequence: TGTGCCAGCAGCTTCCAGGGATCTGGAAACACCATATATTTT. This translates into CASSFQGSGNTIYF. The full variable domain, its missing parts supplied by reference TRBV7-3 and TRBJ1-3, is GAGVSQTPSNKVTEKGKYVELRCDPISGHTALYWYRQSLGQGPEFLIYFQGTGAADDSGLPNDRFFAVRPEGSVSTLKIQRTERGDSAVYLCASSFQGSGNTIYFGEGSWLTVV.

This chain connects TRBV19 to TRBJ2-7, with TRBD2 matching over 7 bases. There are 13 residues in the CDR3. The germline V gene encodes CDR1 LNHDA and CDR2 SQIVND (reference sequence). V lost 5 bases, J lost 3 bases, and 4 bases stayed unmatched. This chain's CDR3 is CASSGSSGYEQYF. In DNA, the CDR3 is TGTGCCAGTAGTGGCTCTAGCGGCTACGAGCAGTACTTC.

The CDR3 here is CASSLRGPSSEQFF. CDR3 nucleotide sequence: TGTGCCAGCAGCCTAAGGGGCCCAAGCAGTGAGCAGTTCTTC. The genes are TRBV7-3 and TRBJ2-1; possibly TRBD1 for D (5 bases). The CDR3 is 14 amino acids. Trimming stripped 5 bases from V and 9 bases from J, with 17 bases between. The germline V gene has CDR1 SGHTA and CDR2 FQGTGA. The full variable domain, in which reference TRBV7-3 and TRBJ2-1 provide the parts outside the CDR3, is GAGVSQTPSNKVTEKGKYVELRCDPISGHTALYWYRQSLGQGPEFLIYFQGTGAADDSGLPNDRFFAVRPEGSVSTLKIQRTERGDSAVYLCASSLRGPSSEQFFGPGTRLTVL.

This sequence joins TRBV27 and TRBJ2-1; 7 nucleotides match TRBD2. V gave up 1 base and J gave up 9 bases; unmatched junction bases: 0. This CDR3 is 12 amino acids long. Germline CDR1 and CDR2: MNHEY and SMNVEV (reference sequence). CDR3 in amino acids: CASSLWGGEQFF. In DNA, the CDR3 is TGTGCCAGCAGTTTATGGGGGGGTGAGCAGTTCTTC.

This clone has a single count. The chain recombines TRBV7-9 with TRBJ1-1, with 9 bases that match TRBD1. V trimming: 4 bases; J trimming: 4 bases; junction bases outside the gene matches: 13. CDR3 length: 17 residues. From germline, CDR1 is SEHNR and CDR2 FQNEAQ (reference sequence). Here the CDR3 DNA reads TGTGCCAGCAGCTCAAAAAAGTACGGGACAGGGACCACTGAAGCTTTCTTT. This encodes CASSSKKYGTGTTEAFF. Looking up the rest from reference TRBV7-9 and TRBJ1-1 gives the full variable domain: DTGVSQNPRHKITKRGQNVTFRCDPISEHNRLYWYRQTLGQGPEFLTYFQNEAQLEKSRLLSDRFSAERPKGSFSTLEIQRTEQGDSAMYLCASSSKKYGTGTTEAFFGQGTRLTVV.

This chain joins TRBV5-1 and TRBJ2-3; unclear D gene. The CDR3 has 15 residues. V lost 0 bases and J 4 bases, leaving 12 bases between the germline ends. Germline V gives CDR1 SGHRS, CDR2 YFSETQ. For the CDR3, the DNA is TGCGCCAGCAGCTTGGTTGGTAGCTGGGCAGATACGCAGTATTTT. Its protein is CASSLVGSWADTQYF.

The rearrangement links TRBV4-1 to TRBJ1-2; TRBD1 agrees at 9 bases. This CDR3 region has 13 residues. With V trimmed by 1 base and J by 8 bases, 2 bases remained unmatched. The V gene's germline CDR1 is MGHRA and CDR2 YSYEKL. This CDR3 is CASSQGTGEGYTF. The CDR3 DNA sequence: TGCGCCAGCAGCCAAGGGACAGGGGAAGGCTACACCTTC.

Here the CDR3 DNA reads TGCGCCAGCAGCTTGCTTCAGGGCTATGGCTACACCTTC. Translating it yields CASSLLQGYGYTF. The V and J genes are TRBV5-1 and TRBJ1-2, with D possibly TRBD1 on 5 matching bases. The CDR3 has 13 residues. Germline V gene data show CDR1 as SGHRS and CDR2 as YFSETQ. The V end lost 1 base, the J end lost 4 bases, and 8 bases lay between the germline ends.

This rearrangement joins TRBV19 to TRBJ2-5, with unresolved D. Germline V CDR1 and CDR2: LNHDA, SQIVND (reference sequence). This CDR3 contains 14 residues. Trimming removed 2 bases from V and 1 base from J, with 8 bases in between. As DNA, the CDR3 is TGTGCCAGTAGTATATCGCCAGTCCAAGAGACCCAGTACTTC. Protein: CASSISPVQETQYF.

The chain links TRBV19 to TRBJ2-1, with a tentative D call TRBD2 (5 bases). CDR3 length: 15 amino acids. The V end was cut by 2 bases, the J end by 1 base, with 9 bases between. Germline V gene lookup returns CDR1 LNHDA and CDR2 SQIVND (reference sequence). Here the CDR3 reads CASSIISGSYNEQFF. CDR3 DNA: TGTGCCAGTAGTATAATTTCGGGGTCCTACAATGAGCAGTTCTTC.

The chain joins TRBV5-4 to TRBJ2-7, with 9 bases aligning to TRBD1. With V trimmed by 2 bases and J by 7 bases, 7 bases remained unmatched. CDR3 length: 14 amino acids. Germline V gene lookup returns CDR1 SGHNT and CDR2 YYREEE (reference sequence). Here the CDR3 reads CASSLGTGLQEQYF. In DNA form, the CDR3 reads TGTGCCAGCAGCTTAGGGACAGGGTTGCAAGAGCAGTACTTC.

V is TRBV2 and J is TRBJ1-4; 9 bases line up with TRBD1. Germline V gene lookup returns CDR1 SNHLY and CDR2 FYNNEI. After removal of 9 bases from V and 0 bases from J, the junction contained 11 bases not matched to a gene. This CDR3 has 17 amino acids. The CDR3 coding sequence is TGTGCCAGTCGGCCAACAGGGGGCACGGCAACTAATGAAAAACTGTTTTTT. It encodes CASRPTGGTATNEKLFF.

The chain combines TRBV27 with TRBJ2-7, with 8 bases identical to TRBD1. There are 14 residues in the CDR3. The junction had 6 bases not matched to a gene; V was cut back by 5 bases and J by 3 bases. Germline V gene lookup returns CDR1 MNHEY and CDR2 SMNVEV (reference sequence). In nucleotides, the CDR3 is TGTGCCAGCAGTCCCCGACAGGGGAACTACGAGCAGTACTTC. Amino acids: CASSPRQGNYEQYF.

This rearrangement joins TRBV5-1 to TRBJ2-2; 7 nucleotides agree with TRBD1. This CDR3 is built from 16 residues. Germline V CDR1 and CDR2: SGHRS, YFSETQ. Unmatched junction bases numbered 4, after V lost 0 bases and J lost 2 bases. CDR3: CASSLVQGTNTGELFF. The CDR3 nucleotides read TGCGCCAGCAGCTTGGTACAGGGGACCAACACCGGGGAGCTGTTTTTT.

This clone was seen just once. The V gene is TRBV7-6, the J gene TRBJ2-1; 8 nucleotides align to TRBD2. Losses at the gene ends were 5 bases for V and 8 bases for J; bases not matched to a gene: 11. Germline V gene sequence: CDR1 SGHVS, CDR2 FNYEAQ. The CDR3 is 15 residues long. In DNA form, the CDR3 reads TGTGCCAGCAGCCCCGGACTAGCAGGCGTTCATGAGCAGTTCTTC. Translating gives CASSPGLAGVHEQFF.

This chain connects TRBV11-3 to TRBJ2-1; 8 positions match TRBD1. This CDR3 has 15 residues. V lost 5 bases and J lost 8; bases outside the gene matches: 11. Looked up from germline, CDR1 is SGHNT and CDR2 is YENEEA. CDR3 bases: TGTGCCAGCAGCCCCCGGGCAGGGGGCAGCGATGAGCAGTTCTTC. Protein sequence: CASSPRAGGSDEQFF.

The V and J genes are TRBV10-3 and TRBJ2-2; tentatively, D is TRBD2 (6 bases). The CDR3 consists of 13 residues. The V end was cut by 6 bases, the J end by 3 bases, with 8 bases between. The germline CDR1 and CDR2 sequences are ENHRY and SYGVKD. The CDR3 spells CAIRGGDTGELFF. Here the CDR3 DNA reads TGTGCCATCAGGGGGGGTGACACCGGGGAGCTGTTTTTT.

This chain connects TRBV5-1 to TRBJ2-7; 8 positions agree with TRBD2. V was clipped by 1 base and J by 6 bases; unmatched bases: 6. This CDR3 has 14 amino acids. Germline lookup yields CDR1 SGHRS and CDR2 YFSETQ. The CDR3 sequence is CASSLLGGDGEQYF. CDR3 coding DNA: TGCGCCAGCAGCTTGCTCGGGGGGGACGGCGAGCAGTACTTC.

This chain uses TRBV5-6 with TRBJ1-6; D gene ambiguous. Germline CDR1 SGHDT, CDR2 YYEEEE. The CDR3 runs 15 residues. Trimming left V 0 bases short and J 10 bases short, with 14 bases between. CDR3 bases: TGTGCCAGCAGCTTGGCCCCGAGCATCGGGTCACCCCTCCACTTT. Translating gives CASSLAPSIGSPLHF. Combining the CDR3 with reference TRBV5-6 and TRBJ1-6 gives the whole variable domain DAGVTQSPTHLIKTRGQQVTLRCSPKSGHDTVSWYQQALGQGPQFIFQYYEEEERQRGNFPDRFSGHQFPNYSSELNVNALLLGDSALYLCASSLAPSIGSPLHFGNGTRLTVT.